The 7 T cell receptor beta chains in this list originate from one sample, sequenced in a study of cytomegalovirus exposure and HLA in healthy donors. PCR amplification relied on 60 Vbeta primers (plus 13 Jbeta primers). Using immunoSEQ multiplex PCR, the repertoire was profiled, and TCRdb retains in-frame clones only, with some absent. The table shows approximately 190,000 clones, with about 70% occurring only once. The sequenced sample consisted of PBMCs. These receptors came from a woman in her 30s in good health and CMV-seronegative.

This chain connects TRBV7-8 to TRBJ1-4, with D possibly TRBD1 on 5 matching bases. V gave up 6 bases and J gave up 3 bases, with 14 bases separating them. The CDR3 has 15 residues. Germline V gives CDR1 SGHVS, CDR2 FQNEAQ. The CDR3 bases are TGTGCCAGCAGGAACGCGGGGCACTCTAATGAAAAACTGTTTTTT. Its protein is CASRNAGHSNEKLFF. Full variable domain (rest looked up from reference TRBV7-8 and TRBJ1-4): GAGVSQSPRYKVAKRGQDVALRCDPISGHVSLFWYQQALGQGPEFLTYFQNEAQLDKSGLPSDRFFAERPEGSVSTLKIQRTQQEDSAVYLCASRNAGHSNEKLFFGSGTQLSVL.

The J gene is TRBJ1-4, the V gene TRBV19; TRBD1 matches at 7 bases. Germline V CDR1 and CDR2: LNHDA, SQIVND (reference sequence). Trimming removed 1 base from V and 6 bases from J; junction bases left unmatched: 8. The CDR3 spans 16 residues. CDR3 nucleotide sequence: TGTGCCAGTAGTATAGCCGACAGGGCGATGGATGAAAAACTGTTTTTT. Translation: CASSIADRAMDEKLFF. Variable domain in full (rest from reference TRBV19 and TRBJ1-4): DGGITQSPKYLFRKEGQNVTLSCEQNLNHDAMYWYRQDPGQGLRLIYYSQIVNDFQKGDIAEGYSVSREKKESFPLTVTSAQKNPTAFYLCASSIADRAMDEKLFFGSGTQLSVL.

This clone showed up just a few times. The chain joins TRBV6-5 to TRBJ2-7; 11 nucleotides match TRBD2. Trimming took 6 bases from V and 3 from J; bases not matched to a gene: 4. This CDR3 has 14 residues. Germline CDR1 MNHEY, CDR2 SVGAGI. The CDR3 spells CASSSSGGIYEQYF. The DNA of the CDR3 is TGTGCCAGCAGCTCTAGCGGGGGGATCTACGAGCAGTACTTC.

This chain uses TRBV29-1 with TRBJ2-3, with D perhaps TRBD2 (6 bases). There are 15 residues in the CDR3. Germline V gene data show CDR1 as SQVTM and CDR2 as ANQGSEA. Trimming took off 5 bases at V and 4 bases at J, with 19 bases between the two ends. The CDR3, as DNA: TGCAGCGTTACGAAGGCTAGCGCTTTGGCAGATACGCAGTATTTT. Translated: CSVTKASALADTQYF.

There are a few counts of this clone. The V gene is TRBV10-3, the J gene TRBJ2-7, with 7 bases fitting TRBD1. The CDR3 spans 16 residues. Trimming removed 4 bases from V and 1 base from J; junction bases left unmatched: 10. Germline V gene lookup returns CDR1 ENHRY and CDR2 SYGVKD. In DNA form, the CDR3 reads TGTGCCATCAGTGGCTCGGGACAGCCCATATCCTACGAGCAGTACTTC. Its protein is CAISGSGQPISYEQYF.

The chain has TRBV5-1 and TRBJ2-5; 12 positions match TRBD2. CDR3 size: 17 residues. Germline loops: CDR1 SGHRS, CDR2 YFSETQ. Losses at the gene ends were 4 bases for V and 4 bases for J; bases not matched to a gene: 11. The CDR3 here is CASSLRLAGAKVETQYF. In nucleotides, the CDR3 is TGCGCCAGCAGCCTCAGACTAGCGGGGGCGAAGGTAGAGACCCAGTACTTC.

The V call is TRBV5-1, the J call TRBJ1-1, with TRBD1 as a possible D gene (6 bases). The V end was cut by 0 bases, the J end by 2 bases, with 11 bases between. The V gene's germline CDR1 is SGHRS and CDR2 YFSETQ. This CDR3 region has 15 residues. For the CDR3, the DNA is TGCGCCAGCAGCTTGGCCGAAGGGGGTAACACTGAAGCTTTCTTT. It encodes CASSLAEGGNTEAFF.